This entry features one T cell receptor (beta chain) sequence. Its antigen is unknown. The data were obtained in a study of T cell repertoires in cytomegalovirus infection. Study overall: Alongside well-studied HLA-B-restricted CMV epitopes, recently identified HLA-C-restricted CMV epitopes were also used. Shared public TCR beta signatures pointed to both CMV infection and a matching HLA type. Study-level points and caveats: HLA-C-restricted TCR beta clonotypes specific for CMV led the ex vivo response.

The V gene lost 1 base and the J gene lost 5 bases, with 15 bases spanning the gap. This CDR3 comprises 16 residues. CDR1 is SGHVS, CDR2 FQNEAQ, per germline. One entry per CDR3 protein, called by TCRdb with MiXCR from the reads. Of hundreds of thousands of distinct CDR3 sequences listed, around 32% were seen once; the top ten hold roughly 12%. The sequencing used cultured CD8+ T cells from PBMCs, collected from culture after CMV antigen stimulation. The chain joins TRBV7-8 to TRBJ1-5, with no clear D. The receptor was isolated from a human donor in good health (CMV status not recorded). Some clones in this sample may be carry-over from other donors' samples. CDR3 in amino acids: CASSLDRASIYQPQHF. DNA for the CDR3: TGTGCCAGCAGCTTAGATCGGGCCTCCATTTATCAGCCCCAGCATTTT.